Listed below are T cell receptor beta chains from one sample, sequenced in a study of shared clonotypes between healthy human individuals. Profiling relied on immunoSEQ multiplex PCR, and the TCRdb table lists in-frame clones only, not all of them. There are 1,500,000 or so clones in the sample; roughly 96% occur only once, and more than 0.9% lies in the top ten. Input material: naive CD4+ T cells sorted from blood. The receptors were sampled from a man aged 30 to 45 in good health. Each CDR3 is given with its conserved first and last residue. A D gene is named only where the DNA matches it firmly. Where a row states a size, it is once, few, many or the class of an expanded clone; other rows omit it.

V	D	size	J	CDR3	DNA
TRBV18	.	.	TRBJ1-1	CASSLGGPGNTEAFF	TGTGCCAGCTCGCTGGGGGGGCCAGGAAACACTGAAGCTTTCTTT
TRBV5-6	TRBD1	.	TRBJ1-5	CASSQLQGAGFSNQPQHF	TGTGCCAGCAGCCAGCTACAGGGGGCCGGCTTTAGCAATCAGCCCCAGCATTTT
TRBV7-9	.	.	TRBJ2-6	CASSPIQMPGANVLTF	TGTGCCAGCAGCCCGATACAGATGCCTGGGGCCAACGTCCTGACTTTC
TRBV27	.	.	TRBJ2-2	CASMVSGNTGELFF	TGTGCCAGCATGGTTTCGGGCAACACCGGGGAGCTGTTTTTT
TRBV5-1	.	.	TRBJ2-7	CASSSKGQAEGQYF	TGCGCCAGCAGCTCTAAAGGACAAGCTGAAGGGCAGTACTTC
TRBV4-3	.	once	TRBJ2-3	CASSQDLFSSTDTQYF	TGCGCCAGCAGCCAAGATCTTTTCTCTAGCACAGATACGCAGTATTTT
TRBV6-5	.	.	TRBJ2-7	CASSSTLSYEQYF	TGTGCCAGCAGTTCGACTCTATCCTACGAGCAGTACTTC
TRBV10-3	.	once	TRBJ1-3	CAISESRGNTIYF	TGTGCCATCAGTGAGTCCCGTGGAAACACCATATATTTT
TRBV5-1	TRBD2	.	TRBJ2-1	CASSLPGLAGPYNEQFF	TGCGCCAGCAGCTTGCCGGGACTAGCGGGGCCATACAATGAGCAGTTCTTC
TRBV2	.	once	TRBJ1-2	CASSGGLRPYGYTF	TGTGCCAGCAGTGGAGGACTCCGACCCTATGGCTACACCTTC
TRBV27	.	.	TRBJ2-5	CASSPPGDPKTQYF	TGTGCCAGCAGTCCCCCGGGGGACCCCAAGACCCAGTACTTC
TRBV7-9	TRBD1	.	TRBJ2-1	CASSFTGVVEQFF	TGTGCCAGCAGCTTCACAGGGGTGGTTGAGCAGTTCTTC
TRBV9	.	.	TRBJ2-1	CASSVVAGYHNEQFF	TGTGCCAGCAGCGTAGTGGCGGGTTATCATAATGAGCAGTTCTTC
TRBV6-5	.	.	TRBJ2-7	CASRGGGHSYEQYF	TGTGCCAGCAGGGGTGGAGGACACTCCTACGAGCAGTACTTC
TRBV2	.	.	TRBJ2-7	CATGAPLGGQTYYEQYF	TGTGCCACCGGGGCCCCACTTGGGGGGCAGACCTACTACGAGCAGTACTTC